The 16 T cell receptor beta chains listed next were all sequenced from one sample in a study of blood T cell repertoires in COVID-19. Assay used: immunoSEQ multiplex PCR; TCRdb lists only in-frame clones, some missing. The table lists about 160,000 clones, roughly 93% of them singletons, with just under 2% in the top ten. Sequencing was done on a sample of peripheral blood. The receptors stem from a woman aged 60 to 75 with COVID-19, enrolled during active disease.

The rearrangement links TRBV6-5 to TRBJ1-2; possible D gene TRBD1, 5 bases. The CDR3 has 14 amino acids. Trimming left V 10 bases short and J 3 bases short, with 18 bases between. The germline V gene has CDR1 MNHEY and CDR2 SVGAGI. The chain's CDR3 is CAIQTSQGDYGYTF. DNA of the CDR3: TGTGCCATCCAGACCTCCCAAGGGGACTATGGCTACACCTTC.

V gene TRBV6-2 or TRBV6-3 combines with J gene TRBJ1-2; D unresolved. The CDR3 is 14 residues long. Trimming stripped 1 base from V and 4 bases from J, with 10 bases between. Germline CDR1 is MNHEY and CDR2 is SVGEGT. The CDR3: CASSYYQAFYGYTF. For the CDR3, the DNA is TGTGCCAGCAGTTACTATCAGGCCTTCTATGGCTACACCTTC.

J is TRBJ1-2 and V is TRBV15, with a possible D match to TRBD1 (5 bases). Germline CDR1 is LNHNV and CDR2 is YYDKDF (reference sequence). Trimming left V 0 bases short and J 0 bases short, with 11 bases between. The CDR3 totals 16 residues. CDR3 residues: CATSRDLTVANYGYTF. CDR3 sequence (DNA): TGTGCCACCAGCAGAGACCTGACAGTCGCTAACTATGGCTACACCTTC.

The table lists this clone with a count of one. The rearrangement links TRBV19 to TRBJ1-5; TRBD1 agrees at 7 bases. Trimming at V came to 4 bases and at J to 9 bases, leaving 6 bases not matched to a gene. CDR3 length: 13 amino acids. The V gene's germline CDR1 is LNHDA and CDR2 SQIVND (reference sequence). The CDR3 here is CASSNNRGWPQHF. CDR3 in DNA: TGTGCCAGTAGTAATAACAGGGGTTGGCCCCAGCATTTT.

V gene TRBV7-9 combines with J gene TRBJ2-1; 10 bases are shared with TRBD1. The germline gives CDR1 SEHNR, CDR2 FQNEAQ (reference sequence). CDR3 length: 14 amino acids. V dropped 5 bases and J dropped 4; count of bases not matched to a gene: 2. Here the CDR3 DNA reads TGTGCCAGCAGCCCGGGACAGGGGTACAATGAGCAGTTCTTC. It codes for CASSPGQGYNEQFF. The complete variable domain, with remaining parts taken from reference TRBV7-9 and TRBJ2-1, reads DTGVSQNPRHKITKRGQNVTFRCDPISEHNRLYWYRQTLGQGPEFLTYFQNEAQLEKSRLLSDRFSAERPKGSFSTLEIQRTEQGDSAMYLCASSPGQGYNEQFFGPGTRLTVL.

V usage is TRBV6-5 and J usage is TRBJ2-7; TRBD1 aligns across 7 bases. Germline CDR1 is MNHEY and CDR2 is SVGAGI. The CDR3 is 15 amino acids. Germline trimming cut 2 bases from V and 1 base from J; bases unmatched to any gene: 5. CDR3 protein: CASSYGRGISYEQYF. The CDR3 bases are TGTGCCAGCAGTTACGGCAGGGGGATTTCCTACGAGCAGTACTTC.

The CDR3 is CASSGWGLAVETQYF. CDR3 nucleotides: TGTGCCAGCAGCGGATGGGGACTAGCGGTAGAGACCCAGTACTTC. This chain connects TRBV7-2 to TRBJ2-5; TRBD2 aligns across 11 bases. Germline values: CDR1 SGHTA, CDR2 FQGNSA. The CDR3 covers 15 residues. J lost 4 bases, V lost 5 bases, and 6 bases had no gene match.

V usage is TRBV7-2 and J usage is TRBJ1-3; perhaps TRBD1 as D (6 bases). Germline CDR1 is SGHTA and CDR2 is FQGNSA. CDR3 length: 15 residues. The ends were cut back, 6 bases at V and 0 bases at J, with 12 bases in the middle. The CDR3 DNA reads TGTGCCAGCAGATACGGACAGACCTCTGGAAACACCATATATTTT. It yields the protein CASRYGQTSGNTIYF.

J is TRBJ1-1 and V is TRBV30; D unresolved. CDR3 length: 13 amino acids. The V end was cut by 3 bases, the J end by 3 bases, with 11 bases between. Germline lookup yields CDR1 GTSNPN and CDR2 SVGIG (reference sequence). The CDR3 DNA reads TGTGCCTGGAGCCAACTCCTTTACACTGAAGCTTTCTTT. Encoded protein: CAWSQLLYTEAFF.

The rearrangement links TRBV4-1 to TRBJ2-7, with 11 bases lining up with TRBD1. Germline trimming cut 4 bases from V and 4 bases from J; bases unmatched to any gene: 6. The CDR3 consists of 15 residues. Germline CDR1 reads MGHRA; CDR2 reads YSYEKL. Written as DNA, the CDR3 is TGCGCCAGCAGCCCGGACAGGGGGCCGTATTACGAGCAGTACTTC. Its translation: CASSPDRGPYYEQYF.

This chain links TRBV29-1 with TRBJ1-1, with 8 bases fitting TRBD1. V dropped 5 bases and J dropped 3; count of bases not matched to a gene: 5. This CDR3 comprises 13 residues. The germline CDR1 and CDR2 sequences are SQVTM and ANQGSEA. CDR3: CSVSRGPDTEAFF. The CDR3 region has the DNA TGCAGCGTTTCCAGGGGGCCCGACACTGAAGCTTTCTTT.

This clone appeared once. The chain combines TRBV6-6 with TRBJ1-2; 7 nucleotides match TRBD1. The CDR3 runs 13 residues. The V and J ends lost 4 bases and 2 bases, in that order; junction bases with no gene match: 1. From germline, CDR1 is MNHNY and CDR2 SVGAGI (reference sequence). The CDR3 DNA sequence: TGTGCCAGCAGTTTACAGGGGAACTATGGCTACACCTTC. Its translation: CASSLQGNYGYTF.

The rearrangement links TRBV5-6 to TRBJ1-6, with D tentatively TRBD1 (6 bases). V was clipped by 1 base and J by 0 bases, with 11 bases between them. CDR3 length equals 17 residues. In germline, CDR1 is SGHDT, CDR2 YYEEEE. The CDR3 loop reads CASSLKAGDSYNSPLHF. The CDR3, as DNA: TGTGCCAGCAGCTTGAAGGCAGGGGACTCCTATAATTCACCCCTCCACTTT.

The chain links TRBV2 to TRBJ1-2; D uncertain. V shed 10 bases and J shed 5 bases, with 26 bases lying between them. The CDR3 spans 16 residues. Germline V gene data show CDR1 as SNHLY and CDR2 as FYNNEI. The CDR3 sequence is CANPMRDIEGLYGYTF. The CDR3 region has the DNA TGTGCCAACCCCATGAGAGACATCGAAGGATTGTATGGCTACACCTTC.

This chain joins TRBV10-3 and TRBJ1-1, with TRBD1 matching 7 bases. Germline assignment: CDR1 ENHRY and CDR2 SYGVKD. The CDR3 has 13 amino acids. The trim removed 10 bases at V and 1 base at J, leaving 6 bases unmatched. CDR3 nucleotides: TGTGCCACCAGGGGGGCCCCGAACACTGAAGCTTTCTTT. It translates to CATRGAPNTEAFF.

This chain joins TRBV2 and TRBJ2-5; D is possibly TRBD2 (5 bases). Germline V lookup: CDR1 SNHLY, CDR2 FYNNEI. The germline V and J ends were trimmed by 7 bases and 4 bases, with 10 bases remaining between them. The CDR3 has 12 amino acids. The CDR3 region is CASKRTSETQYF. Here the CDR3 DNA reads TGTGCCAGCAAGCGGACTTCAGAGACCCAGTACTTC.